These T cell receptor beta chains were read from a single sample in a study of blood T cells in healthy people across ages. TCRdb independently ran MiXCR on the 5' RACE reads; one entry per CDR3 protein. The repertoire has 1.8 million or so distinct CDR3 sequences, more than 35% of them found once; the top ten carry roughly 24%. Sequencing was carried out using blood. Every receptor here comes from a human donor in good health. The CDR3 runs from the conserved cysteine through the conserved F or W. The D gene is left open where the match is weak. The size of a clone is reported for some rows only, either as once, few or many, or as a class for expanded clones.

cdr3_nt,cdr3_aa,j_call,clone_size,d_call,v_call
TGTGCCTCCAGCCGCTCAACAGGGGGGCGAGAGACCCAGTACTTC,CASSRSTGGRETQYF,TRBJ2-5,NA,TRBD1,TRBV15
TGTGCCAGCAGTTCCCGGGGACTCCGGAACACTGAAGCTTTCTTT,CASSSRGLRNTEAFF,TRBJ1-1,once,NA,TRBV6-5
TGTGCCAGCAGTTTTGCCGGGCTATCCCATTCTCGGGCCAACGTCCTGACTTTC,CASSFAGLSHSRANVLTF,TRBJ2-6,NA,NA,TRBV12-3/TRBV12-4
TGTGCCAGCAGCTTAAATTTATGGCTAGCGGAAAGCACAGATACGCAGTATTTT,CASSLNLWLAESTDTQYF,TRBJ2-3,few,TRBD2,TRBV7-6
TGTGCCAGCAGGATGACAGGGGGAAATGAGCAGTTCTTC,CASRMTGGNEQFF,TRBJ2-1,few,TRBD1,TRBV27
TGTGCCAGCAGCTATATACCAGGGGTTACGATTGAGAAAAACATTCAGTACTTC,CASSYIPGVTIEKNIQYF,TRBJ2-4,NA,NA,TRBV21-1
TGTGCCAGCAGCGCTACAGGGACCAGCACAGATACGCAGTATTTT,CASSATGTSTDTQYF,TRBJ2-3,NA,NA,TRBV9
TGCAGCGTTGAAGATAACATCGGGGAAGGGGGAGGCTACACCTTC,CSVEDNIGEGGGYTF,TRBJ1-2,few,NA,TRBV29-1
TGTGCCAGCACCACGCAGCGGGGGGGCTACGAGCAGTACTTC,CASTTQRGGYEQYF,TRBJ2-7,NA,TRBD2,TRBV6-2/TRBV6-3
TGCAGTGCTAGTGACGCGGGGGCGAGCTCCTACAATGAGCAGTTCTTC,CSASDAGASSYNEQFF,TRBJ2-1,NA,NA,TRBV20-1
TGTGCCAGCTCTATGGGGGACTACGAGCAGTACTTC,CASSMGDYEQYF,TRBJ2-7,few,NA,TRBV6-5
TGCAGTGCTAGATCCGGACAGGCACGAGGCTACACCTTC,CSARSGQARGYTF,TRBJ1-2,once,TRBD1,TRBV20-1
TGTGCCAGCAGCTCCCAGGGTTTGGTGGATGAAGCTTTCTTT,CASSSQGLVDEAFF,TRBJ1-1,NA,NA,TRBV7-2
TGTGCCGGCAGCTTAGGTAGGGGGCACTACGAGCAGTACTTC,CAGSLGRGHYEQYF,TRBJ2-7,NA,TRBD1,TRBV7-2
TGCGCCAGCAGCCAGACGACTACCGGGCCAAGCACAGATACGCAGTATTTT,CASSQTTTGPSTDTQYF,TRBJ2-3,NA,NA,TRBV4-1
TGTGCCACCAGCAGAGGACTAGCGGGGAACACCGGGGAGCTGTTTTTT,CATSRGLAGNTGELFF,TRBJ2-2,few,TRBD2,TRBV15
TGCAGTGCTAGTCGGACAGAATGGGACACTGAAGCTTTCTTT,CSASRTEWDTEAFF,TRBJ1-1,NA,NA,TRBV20-1
TGCGCCAGCAGCCAAGTCCGATCCGGACTAGAAACAAGGGATGAGCAGTACTTC,CASSQVRSGLETRDEQYF,TRBJ2-5,NA,TRBD2,TRBV4-1
TGTGCCAGCAGCTGGGGACTAGCGGGGGGGCTAAGCACAGATACGCAGTATTTT,CASSWGLAGGLSTDTQYF,TRBJ2-3,few,TRBD2,TRBV7-8
TGTGCCAGCAGTCCACTTACCTACGGAGGGGAGCGCACTGAAGCTTTCTTT,CASSPLTYGGERTEAFF,TRBJ1-1,NA,NA,TRBV27
TGCAGTGCTAGTACTGGGAATCAGCCCCAGCATTTT,CSASTGNQPQHF,TRBJ1-5,few,NA,TRBV20-1
TGTGCCAGCAGCTTAAAGCAGGGACTTTCCTACGAGCAGTACTTC,CASSLKQGLSYEQYF,TRBJ2-7,NA,NA,TRBV7-2
TGCGCCAGCAGCTTCGGGGTTAAAGCTGGGGCCAACGTCCTGACTTTC,CASSFGVKAGANVLTF,TRBJ2-6,NA,NA,TRBV5-1
TGTGCCAGCAGCCAAGATAGAATAGCGGGAGGGCTCGAGTCCTACGAGCAGTACTTC,CASSQDRIAGGLESYEQYF,TRBJ2-7,NA,TRBD2,TRBV3-1
TGTGCCATCAGTAAAATAGGGGAAGTTTACAATGAGCAGTTCTTC,CAISKIGEVYNEQFF,TRBJ2-1,many,NA,TRBV10-3
TGTGCCAGCAGTCTCCCGAGATCCTACGAGCAGTACTTC,CASSLPRSYEQYF,TRBJ2-7,few,NA,TRBV6-2/TRBV6-3
TGCAGTGCTCGGTGGGGCAACTACGAGCAGTACTTC,CSARWGNYEQYF,TRBJ2-7,few,NA,TRBV20-1
TGCAGTGCTAGAGATTTTAGCGGGGATAACAATGAGCAGTTCTTC,CSARDFSGDNNEQFF,TRBJ2-1,few,TRBD2,TRBV20-1
TGTGCCAGCAGTTCCCTCTTGGGCAATCAGCCCCAGCATTTT,CASSSLLGNQPQHF,TRBJ1-5,few,NA,TRBV12-3/TRBV12-4
TGTGCCAGCAGCCCTGGACAGGGGCACCTTAACTATGGCTACACCTTC,CASSPGQGHLNYGYTF,TRBJ1-2,few,TRBD1,TRBV12-3/TRBV12-4
TGTGCCATCAGTCTACAGGGGTCCTCAGGGGACCAGTACTTC,CAISLQGSSGDQYF,TRBJ2-7,many,TRBD1,TRBV10-3
TGTGCCAGTAGTATACGGGGGAGTGGCAATCAGCCCCAGCATTTT,CASSIRGSGNQPQHF,TRBJ1-5,NA,NA,TRBV19
TGTGCCAGCAGTTCATTGAAGGGCATTCAGTACTTC,CASSSLKGIQYF,TRBJ2-4,many,NA,TRBV28
TGTGCCATCAGTGGCTGGGACAGGGGGCTAAATGAGCAGTACTTC,CAISGWDRGLNEQYF,TRBJ2-4,NA,TRBD1,TRBV10-3
TGTGCCAGCAGTAGAGGAGAGGTGAACACTGAAGCTTTCTTT,CASSRGEVNTEAFF,TRBJ1-1,NA,NA,TRBV6-6
TGTGCCAGCAGTTACTTGCCCTCTTCTCCCTACGAGCAGTACTTC,CASSYLPSSPYEQYF,TRBJ2-7,NA,NA,TRBV6-2/TRBV6-3
TGTGCCAGCAGCTTATCTGGGGGCGAGTCACCCCTCCACTTT,CASSLSGGESPLHF,TRBJ1-6,few,NA,TRBV7-3
TGCAGCGTTGTGATCTCCAACCAAGAGACCCAGTACTTC,CSVVISNQETQYF,TRBJ2-5,NA,NA,TRBV29-1
TGTGCCAGCAGCTTAGACGGGGTTATCGGACAGGGTCGGAGCACCGGGGAGCTGTTTTTT,CASSLDGVIGQGRSTGELFF,TRBJ2-2,NA,TRBD1,TRBV11-3
TGTGCCAGCAGTCCGCAGGGGATTCAGCCCCAGCATTTT,CASSPQGIQPQHF,TRBJ1-5,NA,NA,TRBV12-3/TRBV12-4
TGTGCCAGCAGTTTACGGACTAGCGGGGGCCGAACCTACGAGCAGTACTTC,CASSLRTSGGRTYEQYF,TRBJ2-7,few,TRBD2,TRBV28
TGTGCCAGCAGTTTTAGCGGGGTCATCACAGATACGCAGTATTTT,CASSFSGVITDTQYF,TRBJ2-3,few,TRBD2,TRBV7-2
TGCGCCAGCAGAGGGGACAGGGACCATGGCTACACCTTC,CASRGDRDHGYTF,TRBJ1-2,NA,TRBD1,TRBV5-1
TGTGCCAGCGGGACTAGCGGGGCGACAGATACGCAGTATTTT,CASGTSGATDTQYF,TRBJ2-3,NA,NA,TRBV21-1
TGTGCCAGCAGCCCCCTCGGGGGGATCACTGAAGCTTTCTTT,CASSPLGGITEAFF,TRBJ1-1,few,NA,TRBV3-1
TGTGCCAGCAGTTATGTAGCCTCCTACAATGAGCAGTTCTTC,CASSYVASYNEQFF,TRBJ2-1,NA,NA,TRBV6-5
TGTGCCAGCAGCACCCCATCTGACACAGATACGCAGTATTTT,CASSTPSDTDTQYF,TRBJ2-3,NA,NA,TRBV4-2
TGCAGCGGGACAGGGGGCTCAGCTAACTATGGCTACACCTTC,CSGTGGSANYGYTF,TRBJ1-2,few,TRBD1,TRBV29-1